The 5 T cell receptor beta chains below all came from one sample that was sequenced in a study of CD8 T cells in ankylosing spondylitis. TCRdb passed the 5' RACE reads through MiXCR, listing each CDR3 protein once. The sample consists of about 260,000 distinct CDR3 sequences, roughly a quarter of them appearing once. Material for sequencing was blood, either unsorted or a sorted T cell fraction (not recorded which). All receptors come from a male donor with ankylosing spondylitis or in good health (not recorded which).

V gene TRBV7-9 combines with J gene TRBJ2-1; 9 bases align to TRBD2. Germline CDR1 reads SEHNR; CDR2 reads FQNEAQ (reference sequence). After removal of 7 bases from V and 4 bases from J, the junction contained 11 bases not matched to a gene. This CDR3 region has 16 residues. For the CDR3, the DNA is TGTGCCAGCACCTTGGGGCTAGCGGGGAATTACAATGAGCAGTTCTTC. Its protein product is CASTLGLAGNYNEQFF.

The V and J genes are TRBV6-5 and TRBJ1-6; D ambiguous. V lost 0 bases, J lost 3 bases, and 9 bases lay in between. The V gene's germline CDR1 is MNHEY and CDR2 SVGAGI. This CDR3 has 16 residues. The CDR3 loop is CASSYSGPNYNSPLHF. CDR3 nucleotide sequence: TGTGCCAGCAGTTACTCAGGACCGAACTATAATTCACCCCTCCACTTT.

In its sample, this clonotype was seen many times. The J gene is TRBJ2-1, the V gene TRBV3-1; D may be TRBD1 (8 bases). CDR1 and CDR2 from the germline V gene are LGHDT and YNNKEL (reference sequence). V lost 6 bases and J 15 bases, leaving 18 bases between the germline ends. This CDR3 region has 12 residues. The CDR3 nucleotides read TGTGCCAGCAGGGGTACAGGGGGGGGTCCGTTCTTC. It yields the protein CASRGTGGGPFF.

The chain employs TRBV12-3 or TRBV12-4 and TRBJ2-2; D unresolved. V lost 2 bases and J 1 base, leaving 11 bases between the germline ends. The CDR3 has 16 residues. DNA for the CDR3: TGTGCCAGCAGTTTACAACATAAGAGGAACACCGGGGAGCTGTTTTTT. Translation gives CASSLQHKRNTGELFF.

The chain has TRBV10-3 and TRBJ2-5; D remains ambiguous. V shed 10 bases and J shed 5 bases, with 11 bases lying between them. The CDR3 consists of 11 residues. CDR1 is ENHRY and CDR2 is SYGVKD in the germline V gene. The CDR3 DNA reads as TGTGCCACTTGGGGTGGGGAGACCCAGTACTTC. It translates to CATWGGETQYF.